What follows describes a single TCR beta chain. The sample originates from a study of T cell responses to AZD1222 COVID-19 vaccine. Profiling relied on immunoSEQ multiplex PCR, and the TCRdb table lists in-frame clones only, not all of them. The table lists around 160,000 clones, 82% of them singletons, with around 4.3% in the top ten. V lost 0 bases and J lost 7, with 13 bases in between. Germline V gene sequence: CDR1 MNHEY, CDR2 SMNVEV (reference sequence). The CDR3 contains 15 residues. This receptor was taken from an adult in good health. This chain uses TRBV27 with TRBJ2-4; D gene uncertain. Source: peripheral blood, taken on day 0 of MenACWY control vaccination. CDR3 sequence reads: CASSLSTQWRNIQYF. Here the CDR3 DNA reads TGTGCCAGCAGTTTATCGACGCAGTGGCGGAACATTCAGTACTTC.